The 9 T cell receptor beta chains in this list originate from one sample, sequenced in a study of response to subunit inactivated influenza vaccine. MiXCR, run by TCRdb on the RT-PCR reads, gives a single entry per CDR3 protein. The table shows about 620,000 distinct CDR3 sequences, with around 11% occurring only once. The sequencing used PBMCs from blood, collected on the day of vaccination. The receptors were gathered from a man aged 45-65 years who received an inactivated influenza vaccine.

This clonotype has just a few counts. This chain connects TRBV27 to TRBJ2-4; D is perhaps TRBD1 or TRBD2 (5 bases each). Trimming took off 8 bases at V and 11 bases at J, with 10 bases between the two ends. This CDR3 comprises 10 residues. CDR1 MNHEY and CDR2 SMNVEV come from the germline V gene (reference sequence). The CDR3 spells CASGRGVQYF. As DNA, the CDR3 is TGTGCCAGCGGCCGAGGGGTTCAGTACTTC.

J is TRBJ2-5 and V is TRBV16; possible D gene TRBD1, 6 bases. The CDR3 has 15 amino acids. With 1 base removed from V and 2 bases from J, the gap between germline ends came to 11 bases. Germline CDR1 is KGHSY and CDR2 is FQNENV. The CDR3 protein is CASSQLRTAQETQYF. The CDR3 DNA reads TGTGCCAGCAGCCAATTGCGGACAGCACAAGAGACCCAGTACTTC.

This clonotype was counted at least ten times. The rearrangement links TRBV29-1 to TRBJ2-3, with D possibly being TRBD2 (6 bases). V lost 2 bases, J lost 2 bases, and 11 bases lay in between. Germline CDR1 is SQVTM and CDR2 is ANQGSEA. This CDR3 contains 14 residues. The CDR3 region is CSVEPAGITDTQYF. For the CDR3, the DNA is TGCAGCGTTGAACCGGCGGGAATCACAGATACGCAGTATTTT.

This clonotype was counted only a few times. The chain links TRBV14 to TRBJ2-5; TRBD1 agrees at 8 bases. Germline V gene lookup returns CDR1 SGHDN and CDR2 FVKESK. The CDR3 has 15 residues. Germline trimming cut 3 bases from V and 5 bases from J; bases unmatched to any gene: 8. CDR3 protein: CASSQRQGMGETQYF. The CDR3 nucleotides are TGTGCCAGCAGCCAGAGACAGGGGATGGGTGAGACCCAGTACTTC.

This clonotype was seen at least ten times. This chain links TRBV6-2 or TRBV6-3 with TRBJ2-5; D might be TRBD1 (5 bases). V lost 7 bases to trimming and J lost 9 bases, with 21 bases between them. The CDR3 spans 14 residues. The germline V gene has CDR1 MNHEY and CDR2 SVGEGT. CDR3 sequence: CASTLDNFNGAQYF. DNA of the CDR3: TGTGCCAGCACCTTGGACAACTTCAATGGGGCCCAGTACTTC.

The sample holds a few counts of this clonotype. The J gene is TRBJ2-7, the V gene TRBV7-9; the match to TRBD1 covers 8 bases. The CDR3 has 16 amino acids. V shed 5 bases, J shed 2 bases, and the junction held 11 bases outside the gene matches. Germline loops: CDR1 SEHNR, CDR2 FQNEAQ (reference sequence). The CDR3: CASSPGQGSGPYEQYF. The DNA of the CDR3 is TGTGCCAGCAGCCCAGGACAGGGAAGCGGACCCTACGAGCAGTACTTC.

The chain uses TRBV28 and TRBJ2-7; 7 bases line up with TRBD1. The V gene's germline CDR1 is MDHEN and CDR2 SYDVKM. V lost 5 bases, J lost 2 bases, and 21 bases stayed unmatched. CDR3 size: 19 residues. In DNA form, the CDR3 reads TGTGCCAGCAGTCCTTATCCCCGGGACAGAAAAAACCTGACCTACGAGCAGTACTTC. This translates into CASSPYPRDRKNLTYEQYF.

Here the CDR3 DNA reads TGCAGCGTTCGACATTGGAACACCGGGGAGCTGTTTTTT. Protein: CSVRHWNTGELFF. The J gene is TRBJ2-2, the V gene TRBV29-1; no definite D call. Germline CDR1 reads SQVTM; CDR2 reads ANQGSEA. There are 13 residues in the CDR3. Trimming cost V 5 bases and J 1 base, with 8 bases left between them.

This clonotype was observed a few times. The J gene is TRBJ2-5, the V gene TRBV12-3 or TRBV12-4; a weak D match, TRBD2 (5 bases). This CDR3 is 13 amino acids long. V lost 2 bases, J lost 10 bases, and 14 bases lay in between. Written as DNA, the CDR3 is TGTGCCAGCAGTTTATCCCGGGAAAGTTGCCAGTACTTC. This sequence encodes CASSLSRESCQYF.